Detailed here is one T cell receptor (beta chain). As yet, its antigen is unknown. This sample is drawn from a study of shared clonotypes between healthy human individuals. The repertoire was sequenced with immunoSEQ multiplex PCR; TCRdb's copy has only in-frame clones and lacks some. The table records over a million clones, 95% to 99% of them present only once. Study-level points and caveats: Across subsets, estimated richness was generally greater for naive than for memory populations.

This CDR3 comprises 15 residues. The V gene lost 5 bases and the J gene lost 0 bases, with 11 bases spanning the gap. From germline, CDR1 is MDHEN and CDR2 SYDVKM. This chain links TRBV28 with TRBJ2-4, with D possibly being TRBD2 (5 bases). This clonotype was sampled from a man aged 30-40 years in good health. Sequences were obtained from naive CD4+ T cells sorted from blood. Documented subset: CD45RA+ positively selected. The CDR3: CASSGYGIAKNIQYF. CDR3 coding DNA: TGTGCCAGCAGTGGCTACGGGATAGCCAAAAACATTCAGTACTTC.